This record concerns one TCR beta chain sequence. Its target is not known. This sample was included in a study of graft-versus-host responses after intestinal transplantation. TCRdb's copy holds only in-frame clones and misses some; the assay was immunoSEQ multiplex PCR. This table holds over 70,000 clones, around 86% found once. Study findings and constraints: Early post-transplant HvG declines tracked with peak circulating GvH clone levels.

The receptor's source is a human donor who received an intestinal transplant. Here the sequenced sample was unstimulated CD8+ T cells sorted from spleen or lymph node cells, taken before intestinal transplant.

CDR3 DNA sequence: TGCAGCGTCGGCTGGGACAGGCTAAGGGAGACCCAGTACTTC. It specifies CSVGWDRLRETQYF. The rearrangement uses TRBV29-1 and TRBJ2-5; 8 bases are shared with TRBD1. The CDR3 length is 14 residues. Germline trimming cut 6 bases from V and 5 bases from J; bases unmatched to any gene: 11. CDR1 is SQVTM and CDR2 is ANQGSEA in the germline V gene.